The TCR beta chain described here comes from a study of regulatory T cells. Overall study results and limits: In CD3G-deficient patients, conventional CD4+ T cells were enriched for hydrophobic CDR3 residues at positions 6 and 7. In patients, unique TRB V-J pairs were restricted and V/J usage skewed, especially in Tregs.

Germline CDR1 LNHDA, CDR2 SQIVND (reference sequence). V gave up 5 bases and J gave up 4 bases; unmatched junction bases: 7. This CDR3 contains 15 residues. At testing, patients were 2 to 39 years old, with reduced naive and increased memory T-cell proportions. Regulatory (CD25-high CD127-low) and conventional (CD25-low CD127-high) CD4+ T cells were sorted separately. Concerning this clone itself: Its antigen is undetermined.

Amplification used 52 TRBV primers and 13 TRBJ primers. Method: immunoSEQ multiplex PCR; TCRdb's copy keeps in-frame clones and lacks some. The sample yields tens of thousands of clones, 93% seen once. The receptor was derived from a child aged 2-15 years with CD3G deficiency. The J gene is TRBJ1-2, the V gene TRBV19, with 10 bases that match TRBD1. Sequenced: conventional CD4+ T cells sorted from blood. The CDR3 sequence: CASSAPGQGTYGYTF. For the CDR3, the DNA is TGTGCCAGTAGTGCTCCGGGACAGGGGACCTATGGCTACACCTTC.